The TCR beta chain under discussion was sequenced for a study of blood T cell repertoires in COVID-19 (dated by TCRdb to the early 2020s). In the study overall: The collaborator samples originated in the United States, Italy and Spain and spanned the acute and convalescent phases of COVID-19. Where available, HLA class I and class II types were taken from metadata supplied by the sample provider and were not determined by assay-based typing. Sample metadata almost always included a de-identified subject ID, COVID-19 status, age in years and sex. Deeply sampled blood TCRbeta repertoires from subjects exposed to, actively infected with, or recovered from COVID-19 were included in the dataset. The samples were drawn from the first 160 participants of the ongoing ImmuneRACE study and from 1,200 or so subjects provided by 6 global collaborators. The material from the prospective study consisted of cDNA or gDNA derived from T cells, B-cell-depleted T cells, or PBMCs. The repertoires were made available in a free public database intended to serve as a resource for research on the immune response to SARS-CoV-2. Overall study outcomes, separate from this receptor: How much clinical and demographic metadata was included differed by source and by participant, and the metadata was provided uncurated.

As encoded in the germline V gene, CDR1 is MGHDK while CDR2 is SYGVNS. The CDR3 contains 14 residues, cysteine and phenylalanine counted. Just CDR3 DNA is preserved here, 42 bases in frame from base 1. V loses 4 bases, J loses 4 bases, and the germline ends lie 13 bases apart. TCRbeta CDR3 regions were amplified from genomic DNA by means of the immunoSEQ Assay, a bias-controlled multiplex PCR. Per the source publication's procedure: The number of nucleated cells in each sample was estimated by amplification of reference gene primers within the assay. To quantify the absolute abundance of each unique TCRbeta CDR3 rearrangement, sequence reads were collapsed and filtered. For each sample, productive Simpson clonality was calculated as the square root of Simpson's diversity index over productive rearrangements. Here the immuneACCESS table is served through TCRdb, limited to in-frame sequences with V and J called. Missing clones are a known gap in these copies; in checked studies unresolved V genes cover under half, and the rest lacks a known reason. V, J and clone size reflect that table, while D and trimming were determined from the DNA. The sample table holds tens of thousands of clones, of which over 65% were seen once. Approximately 2.4% of the sample rests with the top ten.

Comment on this clone: This receptor's antigen is unknown. The sample holds no much larger clone one base away, and base qualities are not on file.

Collaborating institutions collected whole blood in K2EDTA tubes following their own protocols. For TCRbeta analysis, collaborators shipped samples in one of three forms: frozen whole blood, isolated PBMCs, or DNA extracted from either of those sample types. The sample consisted of peripheral blood. The V and J genes are TRBV25-1 and TRBJ1-2; the D gene is possibly TRBD1, with 5 bases matching. The TCR sequence derives from a human donor with acute or convalescent COVID-19. The donor label of this sample is uncertain. The CDR3 protein sequence reads: CASSALGQTYGYTF. The nucleotide sequence reads as follows: TGTGCCAGCAGTGCCCTGGGGCAGACCTATGGCTACACCTTC.